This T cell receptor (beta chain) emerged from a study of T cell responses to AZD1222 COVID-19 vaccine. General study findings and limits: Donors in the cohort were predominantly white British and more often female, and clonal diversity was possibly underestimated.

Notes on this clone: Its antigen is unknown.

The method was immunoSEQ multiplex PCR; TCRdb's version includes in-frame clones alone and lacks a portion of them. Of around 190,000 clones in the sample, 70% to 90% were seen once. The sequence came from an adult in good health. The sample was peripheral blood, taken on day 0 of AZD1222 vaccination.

CDR3 amino acids: CASSLQQGANTEAFF. The DNA of the CDR3 is TGTGCCAGCAGCCTACAACAGGGGGCAAACACTGAAGCTTTCTTT. The chain is built from TRBV11-2 and TRBJ1-1, with 9 bases lining up with TRBD1. Trimming cost V 5 bases and J 2 bases; bases outside gene matches: 6. This CDR3 has 15 amino acids. Germline CDR1 and CDR2: SGHAT and FQNNGV.